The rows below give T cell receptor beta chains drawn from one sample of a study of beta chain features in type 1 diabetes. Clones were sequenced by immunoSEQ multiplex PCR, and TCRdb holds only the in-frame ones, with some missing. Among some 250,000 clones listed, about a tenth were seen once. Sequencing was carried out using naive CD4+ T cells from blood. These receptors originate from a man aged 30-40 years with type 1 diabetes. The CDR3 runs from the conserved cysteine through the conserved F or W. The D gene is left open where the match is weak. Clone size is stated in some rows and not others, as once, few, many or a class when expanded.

TGTGCCAGCAGTGAACAGGACAGGGGCGGCTACACCTTC CASSEQDRGGYTF TRBD1 TRBJ1-2 TRBV2 few
TGCGCCAGCAGCCATTATCGGGGGGGCACAGATACGCAGTATTTT CASSHYRGGTDTQYF TRBD2 TRBJ2-3 TRBV4-1 few
TGCAGCGCCGGGAGGTGGGGGGCTGCCACAGATACGCAGTATTTT CSAGRWGAATDTQYF NA TRBJ2-3 TRBV29-1 few
TGTGCCAGCTCCCGCGGACTAGTCAATGAGCAGTTCTTC CASSRGLVNEQFF TRBD2 TRBJ2-1 TRBV18 NA
TGTGCCACCTCCCTGCGGGTCCCCAACCCGGAGCAGTACTTC CATSLRVPNPEQYF NA TRBJ2-7 TRBV28 NA
TGTGCCAGCAGCTACGGGGGGGAGGACACCGGGGAGCTGTTTTTT CASSYGGEDTGELFF TRBD2 TRBJ2-2 TRBV5-4 few
TGTGCCAGCAGGGCAGGAATCGCCAAAAACATTCAGTACTTC CASRAGIAKNIQYF NA TRBJ2-4 TRBV2 few
TGTGCCAGCAGTCCTGGACGGGGATCCTACGAGCAGTACTTC CASSPGRGSYEQYF NA TRBJ2-7 TRBV7-9 few
TGTGCCAGCCGTCTTAGCAATCAGCCCCAGCATTTT CASRLSNQPQHF NA TRBJ1-5 TRBV28 few
TGTGCCAGCAGTTTTGGCAGGGGTGAGACCCAGTACTTC CASSFGRGETQYF NA TRBJ2-5 TRBV27 NA